Below, 28 T cell receptor beta chains from the same sample are listed, as sequenced in a study of blood T cell repertoires in COVID-19. Sequencing used immunoSEQ multiplex PCR; TCRdb keeps in-frame clones, though not all of them. Of under 250,000 clones listed, approximately 91% were seen once; the top ten hold roughly 2.5%. Sequencing input: peripheral blood. The receptors derive from a woman aged 55 to 70 with acute or convalescent COVID-19.

V usage is TRBV2 and J usage is TRBJ2-5; 10 bases are shared with TRBD2. CDR3 length: 15 residues. Germline CDR1 is SNHLY and CDR2 is FYNNEI. Trimming at V came to 6 bases and at J to 5 bases, leaving 9 bases not matched to a gene. CDR3 sequence (DNA): TGTGCCAGCAGCCTAAAGCGGGGGGGCGGCGAGACCCAGTACTTC. This encodes CASSLKRGGGETQYF. Variable domain in full (rest from reference TRBV2 and TRBJ2-5): EPEVTQTPSHQVTQMGQEVILRCVPISNHLYFYWYRQILGQKVEFLVSFYNNEISEKSEIFDDQFSVERPDGSNFTLKIRSTKLEDSAMYFCASSLKRGGGETQYFGPGTRLLVL.

In this sample, this clone turned up once. This sequence joins TRBV9 and TRBJ1-1; D remains ambiguous. The CDR3 is 15 amino acids. The V and J ends lost 0 bases and 6 bases respectively, with 15 bases between them. Germline V CDR1 and CDR2: SGDLS, YYNGEE. The CDR3 is CASSVDKGASAEAFF. The CDR3 coding sequence is TGTGCCAGCAGCGTAGATAAAGGAGCCAGCGCTGAAGCTTTCTTT.

This chain joins TRBV11-3 and TRBJ2-7; 11 bases align to TRBD2. CDR1 is SGHNT, CDR2 YENEEA, per germline. V lost 1 base and J lost 2; bases outside the gene matches: 4. The CDR3 sequence is 16 residues long. As DNA, the CDR3 is TGTGCCAGCAGCTTAGGGACTAGCGGGCTACCCTACGAGCAGTACTTC. It is translated as CASSLGTSGLPYEQYF.

V usage is TRBV6-5 and J usage is TRBJ2-1; 9 positions match TRBD1. The V gene's germline CDR1 is MNHEY and CDR2 SVGAGI. The CDR3 is 15 amino acids. The V and J ends lost 5 bases and 4 bases, in that order; junction bases with no gene match: 6. Here the CDR3 DNA reads TGTGCCAGCAGTAGACAGGGGGGTTTTTACAATGAGCAGTTCTTC. It yields the protein CASSRQGGFYNEQFF.

The J gene is TRBJ2-3, the V gene TRBV15; 7 bases agree with TRBD2. This CDR3 is 16 amino acids long. The trim removed 4 bases at V and 0 bases at J, leaving 7 bases unmatched. Germline V gene lookup returns CDR1 LNHNV and CDR2 YYDKDF (reference sequence). The CDR3 DNA reads as TGTGCCACCAGCACCCGGACTAGTTCGAGCACAGATACGCAGTATTTT. Amino acids: CATSTRTSSSTDTQYF.

V usage is TRBV9 and J usage is TRBJ2-7; maybe TRBD2 (6 bases). The CDR3 extends over 13 amino acids. Trimming removed 3 bases from V and 6 bases from J, with 13 bases in between. Germline assignment: CDR1 SGDLS and CDR2 YYNGEE. CDR3 protein: CASSEGLATEQYF. For the CDR3, the DNA is TGTGCCAGCAGCGAGGGGCTAGCGACCGAGCAGTACTTC.

The CDR3, as DNA: TGTGCCAGCAGCACACAGGGTACTAATTCACCCCTCCACTTT. Translating it yields CASSTQGTNSPLHF. The rearrangement uses TRBV9 and TRBJ1-6, with a possible D match to TRBD1 (6 bases). V shed 4 bases and J shed 6 bases, with 11 bases lying between them. Germline V gene lookup returns CDR1 SGDLS and CDR2 YYNGEE. CDR3 size: 14 residues.

This clone has just one count. The rearrangement joins TRBV6-4 to TRBJ2-1; 12 nucleotides line up with TRBD2. The trim removed 5 bases at V and 0 bases at J, leaving 8 bases unmatched. CDR1 and CDR2 from the germline V gene are MRHNA and SNTAGT. The CDR3 has 18 amino acids. The CDR3 sequence: CASSPTSGGLSSYNEQFF. Here the CDR3 DNA reads TGTGCCAGCAGTCCGACTAGCGGGGGCCTTAGCTCCTACAATGAGCAGTTCTTC.

The V gene is TRBV11-2, the J gene TRBJ2-1, with 9 positions matching TRBD2. From germline, CDR1 is SGHAT and CDR2 FQNNGV. V gave up 5 bases and J gave up 4 bases; unmatched junction bases: 9. The CDR3 runs to 16 residues. The CDR3 nucleotides read TGTGCCAGCAGCGAGAGACGACTAGCGGCATACAATGAGCAGTTCTTC. Its protein product is CASSERRLAAYNEQFF.

The rearrangement joins TRBV19 to TRBJ2-6; no clear D. CDR3 size: 15 residues. Per the germline V gene, CDR1 is LNHDA and CDR2 is SQIVND (reference sequence). V was trimmed by 2 bases and J by 0 bases, leaving 5 bases between them. This CDR3 reads CASSIQNSGANVLTF. CDR3 in DNA: TGTGCCAGTAGTATACAGAACTCTGGGGCCAACGTCCTGACTTTC.

The chain couples TRBV10-3 to TRBJ1-5; D ambiguous. CDR1 and CDR2 from the germline V gene are ENHRY and SYGVKD. The CDR3 covers 15 residues. Trimming left V 2 bases short and J 0 bases short, with 8 bases between. The CDR3 DNA follows: TGTGCCATCAGTGAGGAGGGCCTTAGCAATCAGCCCCAGCATTTT. The encoded protein is CAISEEGLSNQPQHF.

The chain links TRBV5-1 to TRBJ2-5, with 8 nucleotides matching TRBD1. There are 13 residues in the CDR3. CDR1 is SGHRS, CDR2 YFSETQ, per germline. Trimming cost V 9 bases and J 5 bases; bases outside gene matches: 9. The CDR3 DNA reads TGCGCCACCTCGACAGGGGATCATGAGACCCAGTACTTC. Translating it yields CATSTGDHETQYF.

The chain is built from TRBV15 and TRBJ1-2; the D is unclear. The V end lost 2 bases, the J end lost 7 bases, and 14 bases lay between the germline ends. CDR3 length: 14 residues. Germline V CDR1 and CDR2: LNHNV, YYDKDF (reference sequence). The CDR3 loop reads CATSRPEGWGGYTF. Written as DNA, the CDR3 is TGTGCCACCAGCAGACCAGAGGGTTGGGGTGGCTACACCTTC.

The chain links TRBV5-1 to TRBJ2-3; D is possibly TRBD2 (6 bases). The CDR3 runs to 14 residues. From germline, CDR1 is SGHRS and CDR2 YFSETQ. V dropped 5 bases and J dropped 6 bases, with 16 bases sitting between them. CDR3 protein: CASRSGGVRDTQYF. CDR3 in DNA: TGCGCCAGCAGATCTGGCGGGGTTAGGGATACGCAGTATTTT.

V gene TRBV6-5 combines with J gene TRBJ1-1; 7 bases align to TRBD1. CDR1 and CDR2 (germline): MNHEY, SVGAGI. This CDR3 has 15 residues. The V gene end was trimmed by 4 bases and the J gene end by 4 bases; junction bases not matched to a gene: 9. The CDR3 DNA reads as TGTGCCAGCAGTTCGCACAACACAGGGGCCACTGAAGCTTTCTTT. Amino acid sequence: CASSSHNTGATEAFF.

The V gene is TRBV14, the J gene TRBJ1-1; D might be TRBD1 (6 bases). This CDR3 comprises 14 residues. Germline loops: CDR1 SGHDN, CDR2 FVKESK. V was clipped by 3 bases and J by 1 base, with 9 bases between them. The CDR3 loop is CASSQGRGNTEAFF. In DNA, the CDR3 is TGTGCCAGCAGCCAGGGCAGGGGGAACACTGAAGCTTTCTTT.

This chain uses TRBV4-3 with TRBJ2-5; 12 bases match TRBD2. Losses at the gene ends were 1 base for V and 5 bases for J; bases not matched to a gene: 5. The CDR3 extends over 16 amino acids. Germline V gene data show CDR1 as LGHNA and CDR2 as YSLEER. The CDR3 DNA reads TGCGCCAGCAGCCAAGGACTAGCGGGAGATCTGGAGACCCAGTACTTC. This sequence encodes CASSQGLAGDLETQYF.

CDR3 amino acids: CASRQPGWDTQYF. CDR3 nucleotide sequence: TGTGCCAGCAGACAACCGGGTTGGGATACGCAGTATTTT. The chain is built from TRBV6-6 and TRBJ2-3; D gene uncertain. There are 13 residues in the CDR3. Germline CDR1 and CDR2: MNHNY and SVGAGI (reference sequence). With 6 bases removed from V and 6 bases from J, the gap between germline ends came to 13 bases.

The chain has TRBV19 and TRBJ1-5, with D perhaps matching TRBD1 (6 bases). The CDR3 length is 14 residues. CDR1 is LNHDA and CDR2 is SQIVND in the germline V gene (reference sequence). With 8 bases removed from V and 3 bases from J, the gap between germline ends came to 14 bases. This CDR3 is CASQTGQFNQPQHF. Here the CDR3 DNA reads TGTGCCAGTCAAACCGGACAGTTCAATCAGCCCCAGCATTTT.

This chain connects TRBV7-8 to TRBJ2-7; the match to TRBD2 covers 11 bases. The germline V gene has CDR1 SGHVS and CDR2 FQNEAQ. The CDR3 is 17 amino acids. The J segment lost 2 bases and the V segment lost 5 bases, leaving 11 bases of the junction unmatched. CDR3 nucleotides: TGTGCCAGCAGCGGTTCCCGGACTAGCGGGCCGACCTACGAGCAGTACTTC. It translates to CASSGSRTSGPTYEQYF.

The V gene is TRBV7-9, the J gene TRBJ1-2; D unresolved. This CDR3 spans 13 amino acids. CDR1 and CDR2 (germline): SEHNR, FQNEAQ (reference sequence). Deletions cut 5 bases from V and 8 bases from J, with 15 bases between. The DNA of the CDR3 is TGTGCCAGCAGCAAGCCCGAACCGCGGGGCTACACCTTC. It encodes CASSKPEPRGYTF.

On this clone: At the DNA level, this CDR3 is encoded by other sequences in the same sample as well. The chain is built from TRBV18 and TRBJ1-5; no clear D. Per the germline V gene, CDR1 is KGHSH and CDR2 is LQKENI. The CDR3 runs to 13 residues. Trimming took off 2 bases at V and 7 bases at J, with 9 bases between the two ends. The CDR3 reads CASSPGQNQPQHF. The CDR3 DNA reads TGTGCCAGCTCACCAGGGCAGAACCAGCCCCAGCATTTT.

The chain joins TRBV10-1 to TRBJ1-5, with 8 bases identical to TRBD1. The CDR3 is 17 amino acids. With V trimmed by 2 bases and J by 0 bases, 6 bases remained unmatched. Germline CDR1 reads WNHNN; CDR2 reads SYGVQD (reference sequence). The CDR3 DNA reads TGCGCCAGCAGTGAGGGGACAGGTGACTATAGCAATCAGCCCCAGCATTTT. It is translated as CASSEGTGDYSNQPQHF.

The chain links TRBV5-1 to TRBJ1-6; a possible D gene is TRBD1 (6 bases). Germline V gene lookup returns CDR1 SGHRS and CDR2 YFSETQ. This CDR3 spans 15 amino acids. V lost 0 bases to trimming and J lost 7 bases, with 11 bases between them. This chain's CDR3 is CASSLAQGVNSPLHF. The DNA for the CDR3 is TGCGCCAGCAGCTTGGCACAGGGCGTGAATTCACCCCTCCACTTT.

The chain has TRBV7-2 and TRBJ2-2, with D possibly being TRBD1 (7 bases). This CDR3 comprises 15 residues. Trimming took off 3 bases at V and 5 bases at J, with 13 bases between the two ends. In germline, CDR1 is SGHTA, CDR2 FQGNSA. The CDR3: CASSLQGGDTGELFF. The CDR3 nucleotides read TGTGCCAGCAGCTTGCAGGGGGGAGATACCGGGGAGCTGTTTTTT.

The chain is built from TRBV19 and TRBJ1-1, with 8 bases lining up with TRBD1. Germline trimming cut 6 bases from V and 1 base from J; bases unmatched to any gene: 1. The germline CDR1 and CDR2 sequences are LNHDA and SQIVND (reference sequence). The CDR3 is 13 residues long. The CDR3 reads CASRDRANTEAFF. Here the CDR3 DNA reads TGTGCCAGTAGGGACAGGGCGAACACTGAAGCTTTCTTT.

This chain connects TRBV18 to TRBJ1-6; TRBD1 matches at 9 bases. Trimming took 1 base from V and 9 from J; bases not matched to a gene: 13. The CDR3 is 18 residues long. Germline V gene sequence: CDR1 KGHSH, CDR2 LQKENI. The CDR3: CASSPRPLGTGSGSPLHF. The CDR3 DNA is TGTGCCAGCTCACCACGACCCCTCGGGACAGGGAGTGGTTCACCCCTCCACTTT.

V is TRBV28 and J is TRBJ1-6; TRBD1 agrees at 12 bases. V shed 3 bases and J 6 bases; nucleotides not matched to a gene: 3. The germline V gene encodes CDR1 MDHEN and CDR2 SYDVKM. This CDR3 is built from 16 residues. CDR3 DNA: TGTGCCAGCAGTTTGGGGACAGGGGGCCGTAATTCACCCCTCCACTTT. Its protein is CASSLGTGGRNSPLHF.